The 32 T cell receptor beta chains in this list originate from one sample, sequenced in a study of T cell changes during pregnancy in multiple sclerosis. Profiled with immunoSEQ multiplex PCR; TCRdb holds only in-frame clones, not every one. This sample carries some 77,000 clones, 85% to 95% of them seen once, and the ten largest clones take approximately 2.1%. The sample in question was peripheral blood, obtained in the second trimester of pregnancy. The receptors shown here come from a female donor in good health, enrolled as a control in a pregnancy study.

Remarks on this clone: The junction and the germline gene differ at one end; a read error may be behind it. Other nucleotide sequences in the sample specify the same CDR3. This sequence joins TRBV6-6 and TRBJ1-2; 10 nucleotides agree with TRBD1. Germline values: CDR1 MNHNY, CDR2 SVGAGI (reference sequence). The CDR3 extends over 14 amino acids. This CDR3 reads CASSYSGQGVVYTF. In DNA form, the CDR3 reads TGTGCCAGCAGTTACTCAGGACAGGGGGTTGTCTACACCTTT.

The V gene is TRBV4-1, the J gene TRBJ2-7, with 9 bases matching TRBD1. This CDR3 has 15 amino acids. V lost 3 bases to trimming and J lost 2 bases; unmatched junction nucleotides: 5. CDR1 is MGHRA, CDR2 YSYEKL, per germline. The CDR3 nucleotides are TGCGCCAGCAGCCACGAGACAGGGGGACCCTACGAGCAGTACTTC. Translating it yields CASSHETGGPYEQYF.

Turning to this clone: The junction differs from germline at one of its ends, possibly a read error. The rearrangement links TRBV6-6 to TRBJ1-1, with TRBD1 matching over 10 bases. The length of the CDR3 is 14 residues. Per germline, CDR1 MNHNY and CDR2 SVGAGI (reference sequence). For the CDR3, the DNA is TGTGCCAGCAGTAACTCAGACAGGGGGCCTGAAGCTTTCTTT. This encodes CASSNSDRGPEAFF.

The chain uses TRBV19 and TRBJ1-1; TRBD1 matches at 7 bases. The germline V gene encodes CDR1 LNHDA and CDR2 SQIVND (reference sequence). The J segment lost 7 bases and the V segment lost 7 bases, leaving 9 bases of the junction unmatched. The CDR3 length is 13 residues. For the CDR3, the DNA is TGTGCCAGTACCGTTGATAGGGGGCTTGAAGCTTTCTTT. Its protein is CASTVDRGLEAFF. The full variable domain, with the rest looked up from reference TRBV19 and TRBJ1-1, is DGGITQSPKYLFRKEGQNVTLSCEQNLNHDAMYWYRQDPGQGLRLIYYSQIVNDFQKGDIAEGYSVSREKKESFPLTVTSAQKNPTAFYLCASTVDRGLEAFFGQGTRLTVV.

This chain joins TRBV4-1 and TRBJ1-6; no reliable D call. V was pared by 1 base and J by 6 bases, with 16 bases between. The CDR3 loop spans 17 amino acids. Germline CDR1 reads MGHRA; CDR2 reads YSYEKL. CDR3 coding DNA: TGCGCCAGCAGCCAAGTTATCGGGTCGCCCCTTAATTCACCCCTCCACTTT. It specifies CASSQVIGSPLNSPLHF.

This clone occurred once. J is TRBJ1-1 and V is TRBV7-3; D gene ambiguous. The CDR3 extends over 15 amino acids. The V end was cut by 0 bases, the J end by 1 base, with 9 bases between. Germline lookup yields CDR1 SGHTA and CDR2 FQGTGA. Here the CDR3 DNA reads TGTGCCAGCAGCTTAACGAGGCAGCCGAACACTGAAGCTTTCTTT. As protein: CASSLTRQPNTEAFF.

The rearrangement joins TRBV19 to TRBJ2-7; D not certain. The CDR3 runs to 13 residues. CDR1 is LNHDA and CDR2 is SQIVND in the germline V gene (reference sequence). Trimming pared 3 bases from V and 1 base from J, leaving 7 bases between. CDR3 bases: TGTGCCAGTAGTATGACTTCGTCCTACGAGCAGTACTTC. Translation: CASSMTSSYEQYF.

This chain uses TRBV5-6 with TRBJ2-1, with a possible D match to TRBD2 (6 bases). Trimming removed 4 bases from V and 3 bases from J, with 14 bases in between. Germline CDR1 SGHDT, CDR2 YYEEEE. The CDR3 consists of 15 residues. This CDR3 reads CASSIGGKRYNEQFF. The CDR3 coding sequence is TGTGCCAGCAGCATTGGCGGGAAGCGCTACAATGAGCAGTTCTTC.

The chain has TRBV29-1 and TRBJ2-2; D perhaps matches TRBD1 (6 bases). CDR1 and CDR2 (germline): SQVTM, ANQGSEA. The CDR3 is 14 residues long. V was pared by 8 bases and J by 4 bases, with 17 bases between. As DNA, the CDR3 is TGCAGCACCAAAGGGGACACTTTCACCGGGGAGCTGTTTTTT. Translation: CSTKGDTFTGELFF.

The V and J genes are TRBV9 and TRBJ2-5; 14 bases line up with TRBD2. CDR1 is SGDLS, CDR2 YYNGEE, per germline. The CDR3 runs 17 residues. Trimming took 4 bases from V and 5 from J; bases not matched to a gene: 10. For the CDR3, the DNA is TGTGCCAGCAGCCCTTGGACTAGCGGGGGGCCAAGGGAGACCCAGTACTTC. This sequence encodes CASSPWTSGGPRETQYF.

In DNA form, the CDR3 reads TGCGCCAGCAGTTCCTCAGGGGGCTTGGGTGGCTACACCTTC. This codes for CASSSSGGLGGYTF. The chain is built from TRBV5-1 and TRBJ1-2; TRBD1 agrees at 8 bases. Germline V CDR1 and CDR2: SGHRS, YFSETQ. This CDR3 region has 14 residues. The J segment lost 7 bases and the V segment lost 5 bases, leaving 10 bases of the junction unmatched.

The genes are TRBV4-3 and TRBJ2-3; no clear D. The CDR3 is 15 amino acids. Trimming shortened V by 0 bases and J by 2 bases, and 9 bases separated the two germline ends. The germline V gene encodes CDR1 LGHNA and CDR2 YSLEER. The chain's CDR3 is CASSQDGQYTDTQYF. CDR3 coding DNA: TGCGCCAGCAGCCAAGATGGGCAGTACACAGATACGCAGTATTTT.

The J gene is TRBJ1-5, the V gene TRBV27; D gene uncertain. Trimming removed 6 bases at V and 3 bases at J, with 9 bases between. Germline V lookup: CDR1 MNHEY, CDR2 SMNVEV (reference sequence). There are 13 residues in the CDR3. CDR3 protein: CASSLADNQPQHF. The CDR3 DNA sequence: TGTGCCAGCAGCCTGGCGGACAATCAGCCCCAGCATTTT.

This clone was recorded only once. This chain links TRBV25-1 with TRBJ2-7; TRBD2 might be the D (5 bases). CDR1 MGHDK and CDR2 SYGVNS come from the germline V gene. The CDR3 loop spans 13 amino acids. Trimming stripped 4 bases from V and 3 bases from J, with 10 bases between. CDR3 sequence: CASSAKRIYEQYF. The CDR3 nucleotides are TGTGCCAGCAGTGCAAAGCGGATCTACGAGCAGTACTTC.

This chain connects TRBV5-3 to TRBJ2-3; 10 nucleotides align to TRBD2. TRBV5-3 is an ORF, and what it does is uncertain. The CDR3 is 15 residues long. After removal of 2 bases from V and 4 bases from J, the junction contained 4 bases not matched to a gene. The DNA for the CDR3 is TGTGCCAGAAGCTTTCGAGCGGGGGGGCCAGATACGCAGTATTTT. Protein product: CARSFRAGGPDTQYF.

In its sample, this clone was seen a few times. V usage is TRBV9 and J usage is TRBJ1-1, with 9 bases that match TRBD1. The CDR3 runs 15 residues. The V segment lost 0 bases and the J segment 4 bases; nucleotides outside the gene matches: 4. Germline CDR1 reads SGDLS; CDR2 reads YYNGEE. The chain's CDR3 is CASSVGDRVGTEAFF. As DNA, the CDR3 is TGTGCCAGCAGCGTAGGGGACAGGGTAGGCACTGAAGCTTTCTTT.

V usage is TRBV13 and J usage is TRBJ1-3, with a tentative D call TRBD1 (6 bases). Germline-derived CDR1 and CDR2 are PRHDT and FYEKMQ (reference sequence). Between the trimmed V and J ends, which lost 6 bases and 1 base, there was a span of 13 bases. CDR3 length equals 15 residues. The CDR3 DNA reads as TGTGCCAGCAGGGCCGGGACACGATCTGGAAACACCATATATTTT. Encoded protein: CASRAGTRSGNTIYF.

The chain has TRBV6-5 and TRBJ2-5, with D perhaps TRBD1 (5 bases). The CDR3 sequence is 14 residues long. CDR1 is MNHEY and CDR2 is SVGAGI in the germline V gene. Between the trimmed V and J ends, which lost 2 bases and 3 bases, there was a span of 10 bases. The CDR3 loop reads CASSYLGLKETQYF. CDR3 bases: TGTGCCAGCAGTTACCTGGGGCTGAAAGAGACCCAGTACTTC.

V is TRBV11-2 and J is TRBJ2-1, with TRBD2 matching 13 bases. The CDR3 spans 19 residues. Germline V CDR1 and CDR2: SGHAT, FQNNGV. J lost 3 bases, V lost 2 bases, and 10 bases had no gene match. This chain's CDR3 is CASSLTGTSGADYYNEQFF. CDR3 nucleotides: TGTGCCAGCAGCTTAACCGGGACTAGCGGGGCCGACTACTACAATGAGCAGTTCTTC.

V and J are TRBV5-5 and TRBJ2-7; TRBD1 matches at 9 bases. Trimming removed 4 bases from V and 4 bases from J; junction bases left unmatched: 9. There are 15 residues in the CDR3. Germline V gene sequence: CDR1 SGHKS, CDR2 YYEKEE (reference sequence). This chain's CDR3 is CASSQETGGQYEQYF. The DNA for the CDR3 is TGTGCCAGCAGCCAGGAGACAGGGGGGCAGTACGAGCAGTACTTC.

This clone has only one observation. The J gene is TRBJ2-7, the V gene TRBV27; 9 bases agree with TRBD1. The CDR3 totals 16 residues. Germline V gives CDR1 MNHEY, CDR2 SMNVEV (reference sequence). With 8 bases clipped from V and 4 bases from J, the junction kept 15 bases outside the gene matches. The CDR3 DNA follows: TGTGCCAGCCAAGAAGCAACAACAGGGGGCGCGTACGAGCAGTACTTC. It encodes CASQEATTGGAYEQYF.

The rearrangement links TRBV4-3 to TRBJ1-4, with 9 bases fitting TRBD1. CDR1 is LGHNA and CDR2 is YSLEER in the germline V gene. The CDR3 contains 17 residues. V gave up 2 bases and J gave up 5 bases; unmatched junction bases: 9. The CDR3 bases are TGCGCCAGCAGCCAATTTCGCGTAGGGACAGGGAATGAAAAACTGTTTTTT. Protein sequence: CASSQFRVGTGNEKLFF.

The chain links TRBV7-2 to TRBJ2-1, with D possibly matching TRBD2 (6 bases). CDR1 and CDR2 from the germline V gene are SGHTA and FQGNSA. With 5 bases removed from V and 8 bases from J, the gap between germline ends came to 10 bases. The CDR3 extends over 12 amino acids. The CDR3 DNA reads TGTGCCAGCAGCCCCCCGGGGGATGAGCAGTTCTTC. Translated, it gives CASSPPGDEQFF.

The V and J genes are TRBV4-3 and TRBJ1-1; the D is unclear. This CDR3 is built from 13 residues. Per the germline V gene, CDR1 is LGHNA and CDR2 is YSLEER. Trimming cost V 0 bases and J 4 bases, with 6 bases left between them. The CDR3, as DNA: TGCGCCAGCAGCCAAGATGGGCTCACTGAAGCTTTCTTT. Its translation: CASSQDGLTEAFF.

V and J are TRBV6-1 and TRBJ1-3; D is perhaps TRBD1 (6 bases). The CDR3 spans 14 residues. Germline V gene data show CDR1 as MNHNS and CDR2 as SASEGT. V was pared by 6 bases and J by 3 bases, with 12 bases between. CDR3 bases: TGTGCCAGCAGGGGACAACGGGTTGGAAACACCATATATTTT. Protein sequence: CASRGQRVGNTIYF.

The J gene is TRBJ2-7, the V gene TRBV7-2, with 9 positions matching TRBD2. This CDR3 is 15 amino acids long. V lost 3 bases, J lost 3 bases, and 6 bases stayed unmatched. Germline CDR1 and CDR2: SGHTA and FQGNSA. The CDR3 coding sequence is TGTGCCAGCAGCTTTTTGGCGGGGGGGGACTACGAGCAGTACTTC. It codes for CASSFLAGGDYEQYF.

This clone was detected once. The CDR3 nucleotides read TGTGCCAGTAAACCAGACAGGGTGGCCCAGCCCCAGCATTTT. It is translated as CASKPDRVAQPQHF. The chain employs TRBV19 and TRBJ1-5, with 7 nucleotides matching TRBD1. The CDR3 covers 14 residues. The V gene's germline CDR1 is LNHDA and CDR2 SQIVND (reference sequence). V lost 7 bases to trimming and J lost 7 bases; unmatched junction nucleotides: 10.

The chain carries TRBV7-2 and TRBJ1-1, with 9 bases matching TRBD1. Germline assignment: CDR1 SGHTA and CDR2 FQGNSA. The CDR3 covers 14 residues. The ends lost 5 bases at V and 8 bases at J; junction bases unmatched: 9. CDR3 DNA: TGTGCCAGCAGCCCGGATGGACAGGGGCCGGAAGCTTTCTTT. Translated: CASSPDGQGPEAFF. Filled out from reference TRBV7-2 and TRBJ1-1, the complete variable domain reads GAGVSQSPSNKVTEKGKDVELRCDPISGHTALYWYRQSLGQGLEFLIYFQGNSAPDKSGLPSDRFSAERTGGSVSTLTIQRTQQEDSAVYLCASSPDGQGPEAFFGQGTRLTVV.

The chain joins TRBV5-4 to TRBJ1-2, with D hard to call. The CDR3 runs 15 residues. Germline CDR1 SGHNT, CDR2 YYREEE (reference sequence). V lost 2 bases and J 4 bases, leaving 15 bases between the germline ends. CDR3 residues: CASSFIRGWAYGYTF. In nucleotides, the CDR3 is TGTGCCAGCAGCTTTATTCGGGGTTGGGCCTATGGCTACACCTTC.

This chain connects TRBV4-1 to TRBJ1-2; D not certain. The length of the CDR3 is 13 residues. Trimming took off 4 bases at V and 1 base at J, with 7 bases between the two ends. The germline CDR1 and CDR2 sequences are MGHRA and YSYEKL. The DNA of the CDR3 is TGCGCCAGCAGCCTACTATTTAACTATGGCTACACCTTC. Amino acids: CASSLLFNYGYTF.

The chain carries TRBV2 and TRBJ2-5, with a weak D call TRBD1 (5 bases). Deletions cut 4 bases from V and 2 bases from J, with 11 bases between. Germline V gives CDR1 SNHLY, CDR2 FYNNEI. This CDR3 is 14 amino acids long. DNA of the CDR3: TGTGCCAGCAGTGCTGGCAGGGCTCAAGAGACCCAGTACTTC. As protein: CASSAGRAQETQYF. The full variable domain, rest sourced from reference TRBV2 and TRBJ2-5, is EPEVTQTPSHQVTQMGQEVILRCVPISNHLYFYWYRQILGQKVEFLVSFYNNEISEKSEIFDDQFSVERPDGSNFTLKIRSTKLEDSAMYFCASSAGRAQETQYFGPGTRLLVL.

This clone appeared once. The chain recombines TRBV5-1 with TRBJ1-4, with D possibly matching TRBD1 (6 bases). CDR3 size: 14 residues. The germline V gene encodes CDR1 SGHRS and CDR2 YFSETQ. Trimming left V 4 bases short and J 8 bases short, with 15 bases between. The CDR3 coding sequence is TGCGCCAGCAGCAGGGGGACGGGGAAGGAAAAACTGTTTTTT. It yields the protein CASSRGTGKEKLFF.